This is a list of T cell receptor beta chains from one sample in a study of human T cells and chemical hapten exposure. One entry per CDR3 protein, called by TCRdb with MiXCR from the RACE reads. The table records 300,000 to 450,000 distinct CDR3 sequences, roughly 5.3% of them present only once. The sample was whole blood, taken in connection with sensitization to the hapten diphenylcyclopropenone (DPC). The source is a woman aged 45-60 years with alopecia areata. Some clones in this sample may be carry-over from other donors' samples. Both conserved end residues are trimmed from each CDR3. Fields, in order: J gene, D gene, V gene, clone size, CDR3 protein. D genes are given only for firm matches. Size values are once, few and many counts, or a class for expanded clones, and some rows have none.

TRBJ2-3,.,TRBV7-8,.,ASSLAAEGRDTQY
TRBJ1-1,.,TRBV2,many,ASSEVGGKNTEAF
TRBJ2-2,TRBD1,TRBV12-3/TRBV12-4,few,ASVPGGIPGELF
TRBJ1-4,TRBD1,TRBV13,many,ASSPTGEGGHEKLF
TRBJ1-1,.,TRBV6-4,few,ASSDRAVTEAF
TRBJ2-5,TRBD2,TRBV10-3,.,AIRSGRAPETQY
TRBJ2-1,TRBD2,TRBV2,many,ASSEEGRLAGRGGEQF
TRBJ2-6,.,TRBV2,.,ASSERGGPSGANVLT
TRBJ1-4,TRBD1,TRBV9,many,ASSVDQGAFEKLF
TRBJ2-1,TRBD1,TRBV10-3,many,AISVSGTGNDEQF